This T cell receptor beta chain was observed in a study of blood T cells in healthy people across ages. Germline-derived CDR1 and CDR2 are SGHTA and FQGNSA. CDR3 size: 14 residues. Trimming stripped 5 bases from V and 7 bases from J, with 18 bases between. The sample holds one count of this clonotype. Its antigen is as yet unknown. With a J-beta primer mix and a sample-barcoded 5' primer, a second PCR ran roughly 6 to 12 cycles. TCRdb processed the 5' RACE reads anew with MiXCR; each CDR3 protein has one entry. Of about 1.8 million distinct CDR3 sequences listed, around 50% are singletons. Study-wide results and limits: Both higher diversity and more naive CD4+ cells marked long-lived donors when set against aged donors.

Donor samples were obtained from healthy Caucasian individuals from Russia, aged 6 to 90. The authors isolated at least 6.5 million PBMCs per sample. Extraction yielded at least 5 micrograms of total RNA per sample. The rearrangement uses TRBV7-2 and TRBJ2-7; weak D call: TRBD1 (6 bases). The sequenced sample consisted of blood. The TCR was taken from a middle-aged woman in good health. The CDR3 loop is CASSSYRAFDEQYF. The CDR3 bases are TGTGCCAGCAGCAGTTACAGGGCCTTCGATGAGCAGTACTTC.